The 30 T cell receptor beta chains below all came from one sample that was sequenced in a study of memory CD4+ T cells and cytomegalovirus serostatus. The sort gate was single viable CD3+CD4+CD8-CD45RO+ cells for memory CD4+ T cells. Assay used: immunoSEQ multiplex PCR; TCRdb lists only in-frame clones, some missing. The table records about 80,000 clones, more than 70% of them present only once. The sequenced material came from memory CD4+ T cells from blood. Receptors were obtained from an adult in good health and CMV-seronegative.

The genes are TRBV5-1 and TRBJ1-2; D is unresolved. Looked up from germline, CDR1 is SGHRS and CDR2 is YFSETQ. This CDR3 region has 15 residues. V lost 4 bases and J 3 bases, leaving 16 bases between the germline ends. The CDR3 bases are TGCGCCAGCAGCCCGGATGGGCTTACTGACTATGGCTACACCTTC. This sequence encodes CASSPDGLTDYGYTF.

The chain is built from TRBV6-5 and TRBJ1-6; D is undetermined. The CDR3 is 16 residues long. The germline V gene has CDR1 MNHEY and CDR2 SVGAGI. Between the trimmed V and J ends, which lost 0 bases and 7 bases, there was a span of 13 bases. The CDR3 protein is CASSYSSQPQNSPLHF. CDR3 DNA sequence: TGTGCCAGCAGTTACTCGAGTCAGCCCCAGAATTCACCCCTCCACTTT.

The chain carries TRBV7-2 and TRBJ2-7; D remains ambiguous. The V gene lost 5 bases and the J gene lost 0 bases, with 11 bases spanning the gap. Looked up from germline, CDR1 is SGHTA and CDR2 is FQGNSA. This CDR3 is built from 14 residues. The CDR3 DNA reads TGTGCCAGCAGCATCCGATCTCCCTCCTACGAGCAGTACTTC. Amino acid sequence: CASSIRSPSYEQYF.

This clone was observed once. The genes are TRBV6-1 and TRBJ1-3; the D is unclear. The CDR3 is made up of 13 amino acids. Looked up from germline, CDR1 is MNHNS and CDR2 is SASEGT. V was trimmed by 5 bases and J by 6 bases, leaving 11 bases between them. The CDR3 spells CASSLGRENTIYF. The CDR3 DNA reads TGTGCCAGCAGTCTCGGCCGGGAAAACACCATATATTTT.

The chain employs TRBV10-3 and TRBJ1-6; D remains ambiguous. The ends were cut back, 8 bases at V and 1 base at J, with 9 bases in the middle. The CDR3 length is 14 residues. CDR1 and CDR2 from the germline V gene are ENHRY and SYGVKD. CDR3 in amino acids: CAIGPGSYNSPLHF. The CDR3 nucleotides are TGTGCCATCGGGCCGGGGTCCTATAATTCACCCCTCCACTTT.

On this clone itself: Germline is not matched at one junction end, which may reflect a read error. The chain is built from TRBV5-1 and TRBJ2-7; D gene ambiguous. The germline gives CDR1 SGHRS, CDR2 YFSETQ. This CDR3 has 14 amino acids. The CDR3 region has the DNA TGCGCCAGCAGCTTAAAGACGGATTCCTCCGAGCAGTACTTC. Residues: CASSLKTDSSEQYF.

The V gene is TRBV5-1, the J gene TRBJ2-7, with a tentative D call TRBD1 (7 bases). Germline CDR1 SGHRS, CDR2 YFSETQ. Trimming cost V 0 bases and J 3 bases, with 13 bases left between them. This CDR3 is 15 amino acids long. The CDR3 loop reads CASSLVSGQVYEQYF. In nucleotides, the CDR3 is TGCGCCAGCAGCTTGGTTAGCGGACAGGTCTACGAGCAGTACTTC.

The V call is TRBV2, the J call TRBJ2-5; D ambiguous. CDR3 size: 14 residues. Germline CDR1 is SNHLY and CDR2 is FYNNEI. The ends were cut back, 1 base at V and 0 bases at J, with 6 bases in the middle. The CDR3 protein is CASSEDAYQETQYF. CDR3 in DNA: TGTGCCAGCAGTGAAGATGCTTACCAAGAGACCCAGTACTTC.

The chain carries TRBV28 and TRBJ1-3; TRBD1 might be the D (5 bases). Germline assignment: CDR1 MDHEN and CDR2 SYDVKM. The CDR3 has 15 residues. Trimming removed 6 bases from V and 0 bases from J, with 12 bases in between. The CDR3 here is CASSPTDYSGNTIYF. CDR3 DNA: TGTGCCAGCAGCCCGACAGACTACTCTGGAAACACCATATATTTT.

This chain connects TRBV19 to TRBJ2-7, with D possibly being TRBD1 (5 bases). Trimming removed 10 bases at V and 0 bases at J, with 16 bases between. The germline CDR1 and CDR2 sequences are LNHDA and SQIVND (reference sequence). The CDR3 length is 14 residues. CDR3 in DNA: TGTGCCACTAAATCCCTGGACACCTCCTACGAGCAGTACTTC. This codes for CATKSLDTSYEQYF.

This rearrangement joins TRBV11-1 to TRBJ1-5; D is possibly TRBD1 (5 bases). CDR3 length: 15 amino acids. CDR1 and CDR2 (germline): SGHAT, FQDESV (reference sequence). V was clipped by 6 bases and J by 4 bases, with 16 bases between them. The CDR3 DNA sequence: TGTGCCAGCAGACGGGACGGCCCGGGGAATCAGCCCCAGCATTTT. Its protein product is CASRRDGPGNQPQHF. Based on the CDR3 plus reference TRBV11-1 and TRBJ1-5, the full variable domain is EAEVAQSPRYKITEKSQAVAFWCDPISGHATLYWYRQILGQGPELLVQFQDESVVDDSQLPKDRFSAERLKGVDSTLKIQPAELGDSAMYLCASRRDGPGNQPQHFGDGTRLSIL.

The rearrangement uses TRBV6-5 and TRBJ1-1; D is unresolved. Germline V gene lookup returns CDR1 MNHEY and CDR2 SVGAGI. This CDR3 has 14 amino acids. V lost 4 bases to trimming and J lost 8 bases, with 17 bases between them. The CDR3: CASSSQMNGLEAFF. The DNA for the CDR3 is TGTGCCAGCAGTTCTCAAATGAATGGGCTGGAAGCTTTCTTT.

The J gene is TRBJ2-3, the V gene TRBV29-1, with TRBD1 matching 8 bases. CDR1 is SQVTM and CDR2 is ANQGSEA in the germline V gene. The CDR3 totals 16 residues. V shed 3 bases and J 4 bases; nucleotides not matched to a gene: 12. The CDR3 DNA reads as TGCAGCGTTGAGAGTTTTGGACAGGGTTCGTCAGATACGCAGTATTTT. Protein: CSVESFGQGSSDTQYF.

The gene calls are TRBV7-8 and TRBJ1-1; TRBD1 is a possible D gene (5 bases). The CDR3 covers 15 residues. The V end lost 5 bases, the J end lost 5 bases, and 18 bases lay between the germline ends. Germline CDR1 and CDR2: SGHVS and FQNEAQ. CDR3 DNA: TGTGCCAGCAGCGAGCGTCGGGGCACGAGGACTGAAGCTTTCTTT. Protein product: CASSERRGTRTEAFF.

The V and J genes are TRBV18 and TRBJ1-1; D is unclear. CDR1 is KGHSH and CDR2 is LQKENI in the germline V gene. The CDR3 loop spans 17 amino acids. V gave up 1 base and J gave up 0 bases, with 15 bases separating them. CDR3 DNA sequence: TGTGCCAGCTCACCACGAGAACGGAACCCAATGAACACTGAAGCTTTCTTT. This encodes CASSPRERNPMNTEAFF.

This clone was observed a handful of times. The CDR3 DNA sequence: TGTGCCAGTATGGAGTGGGGTGGTCGGACTAATGAAAAACTGTTTTTT. Translating gives CASMEWGGRTNEKLFF. The chain recombines TRBV19 with TRBJ1-4; D is undetermined. Trimming took 7 bases from V and 2 from J, leaving 17 bases between them. CDR1 is LNHDA, CDR2 SQIVND, per germline (reference sequence). The CDR3 contains 16 residues.

The chain employs TRBV2 and TRBJ1-2, with 8 bases fitting TRBD1. Trimming at V came to 7 bases and at J to 2 bases, leaving 9 bases not matched to a gene. CDR3 length: 15 amino acids. Germline assignment: CDR1 SNHLY and CDR2 FYNNEI. The DNA of the CDR3 is TGTGCCAGCACCGGGACAGGATTATTGAACTATGGCTACACCTTC. It is translated as CASTGTGLLNYGYTF.

The chain uses TRBV28 and TRBJ2-1, with 8 positions matching TRBD2. The CDR3 sequence is 19 residues long. The germline V gene encodes CDR1 MDHEN and CDR2 SYDVKM. The V and J ends lost 5 bases and 6 bases, in that order; junction bases with no gene match: 21. The CDR3: CASSPPMILAGPAPNEQFF. CDR3 nucleotides: TGTGCCAGCAGTCCCCCGATGATATTAGCGGGGCCGGCCCCCAATGAGCAGTTCTTC. Filled out from reference TRBV28 and TRBJ2-1, the complete variable domain reads DVKVTQSSRYLVKRTGEKVFLECVQDMDHENMFWYRQDPGLGLRLIYFSYDVKMKEKGDIPEGYSVSREKKERFSLILESASTNQTSMYLCASSPPMILAGPAPNEQFFGPGTRLTVL.

This rearrangement joins TRBV6-6 to TRBJ1-4; D remains ambiguous. Per the germline V gene, CDR1 is MNHNY and CDR2 is SVGAGI (reference sequence). There are 13 residues in the CDR3. V gave up 0 bases and J gave up 4 bases, with 3 bases separating them. In DNA form, the CDR3 reads TGTGCCAGCAGTTACTCCGTTAATGAAAAACTGTTTTTT. Its protein product is CASSYSVNEKLFF.

The chain has TRBV9 and TRBJ2-7; D is unresolved. This CDR3 contains 13 residues. Trimming shortened V by 0 bases and J by 5 bases, and 9 bases separated the two germline ends. CDR1 and CDR2 from the germline V gene are SGDLS and YYNGEE. The CDR3 protein is CASSVEVEHEQYF. CDR3 nucleotides: TGTGCCAGCAGCGTAGAAGTGGAGCACGAGCAGTACTTC.

The sample holds a few counts of this clone. The chain employs TRBV6-5 and TRBJ2-2; D unclear. The V gene lost 5 bases and the J gene lost 3 bases, with 10 bases spanning the gap. The CDR3 contains 14 residues. From germline, CDR1 is MNHEY and CDR2 SVGAGI. The CDR3 here is CASSPRRYTGELFF. CDR3 DNA: TGTGCCAGCAGTCCTCGACGGTACACCGGGGAGCTGTTTTTT.

There are a few counts of this clone. The V call is TRBV19, the J call TRBJ1-5; D ambiguous. Germline-derived CDR1 and CDR2 are LNHDA and SQIVND (reference sequence). V dropped 3 bases and J dropped 5 bases, with 17 bases sitting between them. The CDR3 spans 16 residues. CDR3 sequence (DNA): TGTGCCAGTAGTATGAAATCTGGGGTATTCGATCAGCCCCAGCATTTT. Translation: CASSMKSGVFDQPQHF.

The V and J genes are TRBV18 and TRBJ2-7; TRBD2 agrees at 11 bases. V shed 0 bases, J shed 3 bases, and the junction held 1 base outside the gene matches. The germline V gene encodes CDR1 KGHSH and CDR2 LQKENI. This CDR3 region has 15 residues. CDR3 loop: CASSPPSGGVYEQYF. CDR3 sequence (DNA): TGTGCCAGCTCACCACCTAGCGGGGGGGTCTACGAGCAGTACTTC.

In this sample, this clone turned up many times. The CDR3 here is CASSQRQGDSYGYTF. In DNA form, the CDR3 reads TGCGCCAGCAGCCAACGACAGGGCGACTCCTATGGCTACACCTTC. V gene TRBV4-3 combines with J gene TRBJ1-2, with TRBD1 identical over 7 bases. The length of the CDR3 is 15 residues. V lost 2 bases to trimming and J lost 4 bases; unmatched junction nucleotides: 7. Germline V gene lookup returns CDR1 LGHNA and CDR2 YSLEER.

The rearrangement joins TRBV28 to TRBJ1-2, with 7 bases fitting TRBD1. The CDR3 is 13 amino acids. The V gene's germline CDR1 is MDHEN and CDR2 SYDVKM. V shed 7 bases, J shed 6 bases, and the junction held 8 bases outside the gene matches. CDR3: CASTIDRDHGYTF. CDR3 DNA sequence: TGTGCCAGCACCATCGACAGGGACCATGGCTACACCTTC.

The chain employs TRBV4-2 and TRBJ1-2; 9 positions match TRBD1. In germline, CDR1 is LGHNA, CDR2 YNFKEQ. This CDR3 spans 17 amino acids. V was pared by 3 bases and J by 4 bases, with 12 bases of the junction left unmatched. CDR3 nucleotide sequence: TGTGCCAGCAGCCAGCGCACAGGGGGCGCGGATTCCTATGGCTACACCTTC. It specifies CASSQRTGGADSYGYTF.

In DNA form, the CDR3 reads TGTGCCAGCAGCCGGGGAGGGGTCCAGGTCTACGGCTACACCTTC. Its protein product is CASSRGGVQVYGYTF. This chain connects TRBV7-2 to TRBJ1-2, with D tentatively TRBD1 (5 bases). This CDR3 has 15 residues. In germline, CDR1 is SGHTA, CDR2 FQGNSA. The germline V and J ends were trimmed by 5 bases and 8 bases, with 21 bases remaining between them.

The chain joins TRBV25-1 to TRBJ1-3; 9 bases agree with TRBD1. Unmatched junction bases numbered 2, after V lost 1 base and J lost 4 bases. The CDR3 totals 15 residues. CDR1 is MGHDK, CDR2 SYGVNS, per germline. CDR3 nucleotide sequence: TGTGCCAGCAGTGAATGGGGACAGGGAGGAAACACCATATATTTT. Protein: CASSEWGQGGNTIYF.

The chain joins TRBV9 to TRBJ1-3; 7 bases agree with TRBD1. The CDR3 length is 16 residues. Germline loops: CDR1 SGDLS, CDR2 YYNGEE. V gave up 4 bases and J gave up 4 bases; unmatched junction bases: 11. The chain's CDR3 is CASSFLDREPGNTIYF. As DNA, the CDR3 is TGTGCCAGCAGCTTCCTCGACAGGGAGCCGGGAAACACCATATATTTT.

This chain links TRBV18 with TRBJ1-3; D unresolved. V was shortened by 0 bases and J by 0 bases, with 9 bases between the two germline ends. The CDR3 is made up of 16 amino acids. Germline V lookup: CDR1 KGHSH, CDR2 LQKENI. The CDR3 here is CASSPPGESSGNTIYF. CDR3 nucleotides: TGTGCCAGCTCACCACCGGGAGAGAGCTCTGGAAACACCATATATTTT. The full variable domain, its missing parts supplied by reference TRBV18 and TRBJ1-3, is NAGVMQNPRHLVRRRGQEARLRCSPMKGHSHVYWYRQLPEEGLKFMVYLQKENIIDESGMPKERFSAEFPKEGPSILRIQQVVRGDSAAYFCASSPPGESSGNTIYFGEGSWLTVV.